Following are 10 T cell receptor beta chains from one sample sequenced in a study of blood T cell repertoires in COVID-19. Data came from immunoSEQ multiplex PCR; TCRdb stores just in-frame clones and leaves some out. Here the sample spans just over 650,000 clones, about nine tenths being singletons. Material for sequencing was peripheral blood. Receptors were obtained from a young woman with acute or convalescent COVID-19.

This clone was seen more than once but under ten times. The chain has TRBV11-3 and TRBJ1-5; 10 bases map to TRBD1. CDR3 length: 17 amino acids. CDR1 is SGHNT and CDR2 is YENEEA in the germline V gene. V was pared by 3 bases and J by 0 bases, with 5 bases of the junction left unmatched. As DNA, the CDR3 is TGTGCCAGCAGCTTGGGGACAGGGGATTATAGCAATCAGCCCCAGCATTTT. This codes for CASSLGTGDYSNQPQHF. The complete variable domain, with remaining parts taken from reference TRBV11-3 and TRBJ1-5, reads EAGVVQSPRYKIIEKKQPVAFWCNPISGHNTLYWYLQNLGQGPELLIRYENEEAVDDSQLPKDRFSAERLKGVDSTLKIQPAELGDSAVYLCASSLGTGDYSNQPQHFGDGTRLSIL.

The chain recombines TRBV6-5 with TRBJ1-2; the match to TRBD1 covers 7 bases. Unmatched junction bases numbered 5, after V lost 6 bases and J lost 4 bases. Per germline, CDR1 MNHEY and CDR2 SVGAGI. The CDR3 is 13 amino acids. This CDR3 is CASRPGTVYGYTF. For the CDR3, the DNA is TGTGCCAGCAGGCCCGGGACAGTCTATGGCTACACCTTC.

J is TRBJ2-6 and V is TRBV25-1, with 8 bases matching TRBD1. Per germline, CDR1 MGHDK and CDR2 SYGVNS. V lost 6 bases and J lost 0; bases outside the gene matches: 10. The CDR3 is made up of 18 amino acids. The CDR3 reads CASSEEGQGPSGANVLTF. As DNA, the CDR3 is TGTGCCAGCAGCGAGGAAGGACAGGGACCCTCTGGGGCCAACGTCCTGACTTTC. The variable domain in full, completed from reference TRBV25-1 and TRBJ2-6, reads EADIYQTPRYLVIGTGKKITLECSQTMGHDKMYWYQQDPGMELHLIHYSYGVNSTEKGDLSSESTVSRIRTEHFPLTLESARPSHTSQYLCASSEEGQGPSGANVLTFGAGSRLTVL.

The CDR3 here is CATQVYEQYF. In DNA form, the CDR3 reads TGTGCCACACAGGTCTACGAGCAGTACTTC. The chain joins TRBV12-3 or TRBV12-4 to TRBJ2-7; D possibly corresponds to TRBD1 (5 bases). The V end was cut by 10 bases, the J end by 3 bases, with 7 bases between. The CDR3 is 10 amino acids.

The chain links TRBV21-1 to TRBJ1-2; the table's D gene call, TRBD1, was not cross checked with the DNA. TRBV21-1 is tagged as a pseudogene. The CDR3 consists of 14 residues. CDR3 amino acids: CASSDRVENYGYTF. In DNA form, the CDR3 reads TGTGCCAGCAGTGACAGGGTGGAGAACTATGGCTACACCTTC.

The chain is built from TRBV4-3 and TRBJ2-7, with 11 bases fitting TRBD1. Trimming at V came to 4 bases and at J to 6 bases, leaving 8 bases not matched to a gene. CDR3 length: 15 amino acids. Germline V gene sequence: CDR1 LGHNA, CDR2 YSLEER. In DNA, the CDR3 is TGCGCCAGCAGCCTGCATGGGACAGGGGGGTTCGAGCAGTACTTC. Translating it yields CASSLHGTGGFEQYF.

The rearrangement links TRBV4-2 to TRBJ1-1; D not resolved. CDR1 and CDR2 (germline): LGHNA, YNFKEQ. The CDR3 runs to 12 residues. V lost 4 bases, J lost 3 bases, and 6 bases lay in between. The CDR3 spells CASSPVDTEAFF. The CDR3 bases are TGTGCCAGCAGCCCAGTGGACACTGAAGCTTTCTTT.

The chain links TRBV27 to TRBJ1-2, with D possibly matching TRBD1 (5 bases). V lost 2 bases and J lost 6, with 13 bases in between. The CDR3 runs 14 residues. Germline V lookup: CDR1 MNHEY, CDR2 SMNVEV (reference sequence). The CDR3 DNA follows: TGTGCCAGCAGTTTAAAGGCAGGGTTGAATGGCTACACCTTC. Encoded protein: CASSLKAGLNGYTF.

The chain couples TRBV27 to TRBJ2-1; 11 positions match TRBD2. The length of the CDR3 is 16 residues. Germline CDR1 and CDR2: MNHEY and SMNVEV (reference sequence). Unmatched junction bases numbered 11, after V lost 5 bases and J lost 8 bases. The CDR3 sequence: CASSRGLAGLVHEQFF. DNA for the CDR3: TGTGCCAGCAGTCGAGGACTAGCGGGCTTGGTCCATGAGCAGTTCTTC.

V is TRBV5-4 and J is TRBJ1-5; a weak D match, TRBD1 (5 bases). CDR1 and CDR2 from the germline V gene are SGHNT and YYREEE (reference sequence). The CDR3 has 13 amino acids. The V and J ends lost 4 bases and 7 bases respectively, with 12 bases between them. The CDR3: CASSISQGQPQHF. Here the CDR3 DNA reads TGTGCCAGCAGCATTTCCCAGGGACAGCCCCAGCATTTT.